This T cell receptor (beta chain) was recovered during a study of neurological immune-mediated disorders. Germline CDR1 is SEHNR and CDR2 is FQNEAQ (reference sequence). The germline V and J ends were trimmed by 6 bases and 8 bases, with 16 bases remaining between them. CDR3 length: 13 amino acids. Findings and caveats of the study: Patients with HTLV-1-associated myelopathy had the highest level of TCR clonal expansion, whereas patients with multiple sclerosis had the lowest level, falling beneath the level found in healthy controls.

5'RACE with 10-nucleotide random UMIs generated the cDNA. TCRdb re-called the 5' RACE reads with MiXCR, one entry per CDR3 protein. The table shows more than 45,000 distinct CDR3 sequences, with around 10% occurring only once. This clonotype has ten or more counts. Its antigen remains unidentified. This clonotype was sampled from a woman aged 40-49 years with HTLV-1-associated myelopathy (HAM/TSP). The chain recombines TRBV7-9 with TRBJ1-2; no clear D. The material sequenced was PBMCs. CDR3 loop: CASSSRRVEGYTF. The CDR3 region has the DNA TGTGCCAGCAGTTCTAGACGAGTCGAGGGCTACACCTTC.